This entry concerns a single TCR beta chain. Antigen unknown. The data derive from a study of OX40 agonist ivuxolimab in advanced cancers. Whole-study results and caveats: Researchers did not establish what antigens the expanded peripheral T cells target.

Germline-derived CDR1 and CDR2 are MDHEN and SYDVKM. The CDR3 loop spans 13 amino acids. The V gene lost 5 bases and the J gene lost 3 bases, with 10 bases spanning the gap. Cycle 7 day 1, cycle 4 day 1, and baseline were the timepoints at which blood was sampled. Measured with immunoSEQ multiplex PCR; TCRdb has only the in-frame clones, and not every one. Of some 90,000 clones in the sample, roughly 93% were seen once. Sequencing was performed on CD4+ or CD8+ T cells sorted from blood, taken in a trial of the OX40 agonist ivuxolimab. The clonotype comes from an adult with an advanced solid tumor such as melanoma, head and neck, liver or kidney cancer. The chain links TRBV28 to TRBJ1-2; D remains unclear. The CDR3 DNA follows: TGTGCCAGCAGTACCCCCACCGACTATGGCTACACCTTC. Its protein is CASSTPTDYGYTF.